A selection of T cell receptor beta chains follows, all from one sample in a study of Ad26.COV2.S vaccination and SARS-CoV-2 variants. The protocol was immunoSEQ multiplex PCR, while the TCRdb copy is restricted to in-frame clones and leaves out a portion. The sample records around 320,000 clones, 85% to 90% being singletons. Sequenced here: peripheral blood, sampled in a trial of Ad26.COV2.S vaccine versus placebo. These receptors originate from a person between 18 and 65 years old who received the Ad26.COV2.S COVID-19 vaccine or a placebo. The CDR3 runs from the conserved cysteine through the conserved F or W.

CASSPGQASYNEQFF,TRBV18,TRBJ2-1
CASSPDRGTYNEQFF,TRBV7-2,TRBJ2-1
CASSLPRDREKETQYF,TRBV5-1,TRBJ2-5
CASTTGLNEKLFF,TRBV12-3/TRBV12-4,TRBJ1-4
CASSREGGVGSYEQYF,TRBV5-1,TRBJ2-7
CASSLELTNYGYTF,TRBV7-9,TRBJ1-2
CASSLAASGVDGYTF,TRBV7-2,TRBJ1-2
CASSRQGSEQYF,TRBV5-1,TRBJ2-7
CASSLAAGAGSPLHF,TRBV7-2,TRBJ1-6
CATRTGASEATQYF,TRBV7-2,TRBJ2-3
CASSPDRLMNTEAFF,TRBV6-5,TRBJ1-1
CASSSQVGTGSWGQYF,TRBV7-2,TRBJ2-7
CASSFLPGANVLTF,TRBV2,TRBJ2-6
CASSQDNGYTF,TRBV3-1/TRBV3-2,TRBJ1-2
CASSLATGGLISEQYF,TRBV5-1,TRBJ2-7
CASSYSGPSGNTIYF,TRBV6-6,TRBJ1-3
CASSSQGAVGNEQFF,TRBV6-4,TRBJ2-1
CASLGPDRGNSPLHF,TRBV4-2,TRBJ1-6
CASKIRAGQRASPLHF,TRBV6-6,TRBJ1-6
CASSLVDGSNQPQHF,TRBV7-6,TRBJ1-5
CASSDGTSVRELFF,TRBV2,TRBJ2-2
CASSLDRVGEQYF,TRBV7-6,TRBJ2-7
CASSQEGPNTGELFF,TRBV4-2,TRBJ2-2
CASSLGPDYSNQPQHF,TRBV5-6,TRBJ1-5
CATSRGPSSYEQYF,TRBV15,TRBJ2-7
CASTPGRTDTEAFF,TRBV19,TRBJ1-1
CASSPLRDRVGEAFF,TRBV18,TRBJ1-1
CASSQLDSEAFF,TRBV3-1/TRBV3-2,TRBJ1-1
CAWRDLSRLNTEAFF,TRBV30,TRBJ1-1
CASSVGRTGVLFF,TRBV9,TRBJ1-4
CASSKDGTYEQYF,TRBV18,TRBJ2-7
CASSSLHRGVMNEQYF,TRBV3-1/TRBV3-2,TRBJ2-7
CATSRDGGRLRTLSYEQYF,TRBV15,TRBJ2-7
CASSQEGGPGNQPQHF,TRBV4-1,TRBJ1-5
CASSYPIHPSGGPQETQYF,TRBV6-2/TRBV6-3,TRBJ2-5
CASRGPYNEQFF,TRBV6-5,TRBJ2-1
CASSSPGVQAGELFF,TRBV7-7,TRBJ2-2
CASSSPAGSTDTQYF,TRBV9,TRBJ2-3
CASSSRKGRYSGANVLTF,TRBV7-9,TRBJ2-6
CASSLPSGGRAQFF,TRBV5-6,TRBJ2-1